This record looks at one TCR beta chain sequence and its context. No antigen is known for it. Combining a sample-barcoded 5' primer with a J-beta primer mix, a second PCR ran for roughly 7 to 12 cycles. TCRdb re-derived calls from the 5' RACE reads in MiXCR, one entry per CDR3 protein. This table holds over a million distinct CDR3 sequences, around 40% found once. The authors extracted at least 5 micrograms of total RNA per sample. The data stem from a study of blood T cells in healthy people across ages. Study-wide results and caveats: Naive and antigen-experienced cells were not separated, limiting conclusive comparison. A roughly linear fall in TCR beta diversity per million T cells was seen with increasing age.

This sequence was found in a woman aged 18-29 years in good health. The sequencing sample was made of blood.

CDR3 sequence reads: CASTGGRGGGYTF. The CDR3 bases are TGTGCCAGCACTGGCGGGAGGGGTGGTGGCTACACCTTC. The genes are TRBV12-3 or TRBV12-4 and TRBJ1-2, with D possibly being TRBD1 (5 bases). Trimming shortened V by 7 bases and J by 7 bases, and 16 bases separated the two germline ends. The CDR3 length is 13 residues.